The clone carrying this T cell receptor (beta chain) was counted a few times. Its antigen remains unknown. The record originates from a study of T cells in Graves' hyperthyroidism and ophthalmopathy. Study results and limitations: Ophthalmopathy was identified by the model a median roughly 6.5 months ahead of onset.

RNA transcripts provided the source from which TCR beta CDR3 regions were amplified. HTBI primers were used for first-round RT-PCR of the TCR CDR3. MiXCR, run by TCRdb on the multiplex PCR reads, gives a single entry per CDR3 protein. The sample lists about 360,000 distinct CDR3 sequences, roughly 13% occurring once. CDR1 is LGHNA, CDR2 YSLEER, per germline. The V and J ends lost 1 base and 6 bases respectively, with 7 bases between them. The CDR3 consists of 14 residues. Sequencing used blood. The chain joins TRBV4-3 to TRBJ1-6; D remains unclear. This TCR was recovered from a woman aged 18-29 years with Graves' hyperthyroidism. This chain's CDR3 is CASSQVSSNSPLHF. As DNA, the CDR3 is TGCGCCAGCAGCCAAGTTTCGAGTAATTCACCCCTCCACTTT.